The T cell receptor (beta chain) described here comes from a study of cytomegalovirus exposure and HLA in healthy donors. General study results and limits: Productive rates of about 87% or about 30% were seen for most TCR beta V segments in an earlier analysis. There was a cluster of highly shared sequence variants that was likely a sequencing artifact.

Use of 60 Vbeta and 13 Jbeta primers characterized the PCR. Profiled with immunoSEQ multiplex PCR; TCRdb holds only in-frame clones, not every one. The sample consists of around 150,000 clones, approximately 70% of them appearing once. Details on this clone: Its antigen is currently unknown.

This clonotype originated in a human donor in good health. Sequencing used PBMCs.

CDR3 in amino acids: CASSQPGQGRGEAFF. Written as DNA, the CDR3 is TGCGCCAGCAGCCAACCGGGACAGGGGCGTGGGGAAGCTTTCTTT. V is TRBV4-1 and J is TRBJ1-1, with TRBD1 matching over 10 bases. The germline V gene encodes CDR1 MGHRA and CDR2 YSYEKL. V shed 2 bases, J shed 8 bases, and the junction held 8 bases outside the gene matches. The CDR3 loop spans 15 amino acids.